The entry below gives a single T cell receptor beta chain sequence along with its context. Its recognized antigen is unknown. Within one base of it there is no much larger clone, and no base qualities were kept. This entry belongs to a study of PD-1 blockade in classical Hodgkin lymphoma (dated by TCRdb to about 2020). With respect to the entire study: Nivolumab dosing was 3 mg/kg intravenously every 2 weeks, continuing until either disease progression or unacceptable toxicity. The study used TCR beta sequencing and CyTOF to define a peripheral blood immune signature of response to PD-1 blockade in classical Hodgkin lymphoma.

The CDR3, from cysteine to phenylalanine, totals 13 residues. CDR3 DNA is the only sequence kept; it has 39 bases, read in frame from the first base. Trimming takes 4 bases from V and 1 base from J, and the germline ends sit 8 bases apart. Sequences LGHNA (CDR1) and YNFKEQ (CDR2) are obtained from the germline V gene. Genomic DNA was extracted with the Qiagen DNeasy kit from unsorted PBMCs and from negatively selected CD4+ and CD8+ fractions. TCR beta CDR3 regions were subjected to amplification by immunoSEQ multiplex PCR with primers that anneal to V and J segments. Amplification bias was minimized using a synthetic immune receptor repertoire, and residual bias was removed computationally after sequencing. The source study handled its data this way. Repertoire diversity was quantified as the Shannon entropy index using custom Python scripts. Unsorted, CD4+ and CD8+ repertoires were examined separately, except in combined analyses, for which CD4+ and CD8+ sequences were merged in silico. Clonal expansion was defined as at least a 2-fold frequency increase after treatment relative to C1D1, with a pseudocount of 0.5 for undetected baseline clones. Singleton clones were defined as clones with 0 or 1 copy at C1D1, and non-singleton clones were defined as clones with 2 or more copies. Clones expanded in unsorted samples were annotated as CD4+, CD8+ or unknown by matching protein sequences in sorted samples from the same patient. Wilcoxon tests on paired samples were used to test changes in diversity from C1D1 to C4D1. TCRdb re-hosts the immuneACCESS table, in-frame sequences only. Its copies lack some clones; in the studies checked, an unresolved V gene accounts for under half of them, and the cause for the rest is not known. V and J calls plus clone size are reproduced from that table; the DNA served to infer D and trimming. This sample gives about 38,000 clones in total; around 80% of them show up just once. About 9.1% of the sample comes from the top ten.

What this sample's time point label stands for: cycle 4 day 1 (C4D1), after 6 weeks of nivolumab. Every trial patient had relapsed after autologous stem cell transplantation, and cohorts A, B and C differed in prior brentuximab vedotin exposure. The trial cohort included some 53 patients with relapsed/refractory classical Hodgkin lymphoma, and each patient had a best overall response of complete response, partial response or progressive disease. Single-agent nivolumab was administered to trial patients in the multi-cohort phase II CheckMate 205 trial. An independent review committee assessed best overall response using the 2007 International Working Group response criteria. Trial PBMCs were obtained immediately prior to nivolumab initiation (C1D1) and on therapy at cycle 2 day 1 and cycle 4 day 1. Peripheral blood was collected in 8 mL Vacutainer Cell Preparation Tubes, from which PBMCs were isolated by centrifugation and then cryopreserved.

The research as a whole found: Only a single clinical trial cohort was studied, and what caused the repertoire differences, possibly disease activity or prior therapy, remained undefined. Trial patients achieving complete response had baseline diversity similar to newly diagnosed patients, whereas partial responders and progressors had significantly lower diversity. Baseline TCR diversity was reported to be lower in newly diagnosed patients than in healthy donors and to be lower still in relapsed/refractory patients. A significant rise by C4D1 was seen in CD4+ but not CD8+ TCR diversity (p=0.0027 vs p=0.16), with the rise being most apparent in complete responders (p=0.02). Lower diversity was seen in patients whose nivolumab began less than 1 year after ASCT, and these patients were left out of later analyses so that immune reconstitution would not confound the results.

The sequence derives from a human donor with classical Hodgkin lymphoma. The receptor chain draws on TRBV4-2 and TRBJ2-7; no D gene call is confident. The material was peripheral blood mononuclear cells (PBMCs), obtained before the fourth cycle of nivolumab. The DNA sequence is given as TGTGCCAGCAGCCTCACATCTTCCTACGAGCAGTACTTC. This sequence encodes CASSLTSSYEQYF.